The 4 T cell receptor beta chains in this list originate from one sample, sequenced in a study of cytomegalovirus exposure and HLA in healthy donors. The PCR ran on 60 Vbeta and 13 Jbeta primers. Sequencing was performed with immunoSEQ multiplex PCR; in TCRdb, only in-frame clones are kept and a portion is missing. The sample's table shows about 84,000 clones. The sample was PBMCs. All receptors come from a man aged 45 to 65 in good health and CMV-seronegative.

The chain has TRBV11-3 and TRBJ2-5; 7 nucleotides line up with TRBD2. Germline V lookup: CDR1 SGHNT, CDR2 YENEEA. The V gene end was trimmed by 5 bases and the J gene end by 7 bases; junction bases not matched to a gene: 13. This CDR3 is 15 amino acids long. CDR3 amino acids: CASSPGLGGDGTQYF. The CDR3 DNA reads TGTGCCAGCAGCCCCGGACTAGGTGGCGATGGGACCCAGTACTTC.

This chain joins TRBV5-1 and TRBJ2-7; 12 bases fit TRBD2. After removal of 1 base from V and 2 bases from J, the junction contained 7 bases not matched to a gene. The germline V gene encodes CDR1 SGHRS and CDR2 YFSETQ. The CDR3 runs to 17 residues. The CDR3 here is CASSLFGSSGGAYEQYF. The CDR3, as DNA: TGCGCCAGCAGCTTGTTCGGGTCTAGCGGGGGGGCCTACGAGCAGTACTTC.

The V and J genes are TRBV27 and TRBJ1-2, with 8 bases lining up with TRBD1. The ends lost 4 bases at V and 4 bases at J; junction bases unmatched: 2. The CDR3 is 13 residues long. Germline V CDR1 and CDR2: MNHEY, SMNVEV (reference sequence). The CDR3 DNA is TGTGCCAGCAGTTCTGGACAGGGCTATGGCTACACCTTC. Translating gives CASSSGQGYGYTF.

V and J are TRBV7-6 and TRBJ2-7; 7 bases match TRBD1. The CDR3 spans 15 residues. V lost 5 bases to trimming and J lost 7 bases; unmatched junction nucleotides: 14. The germline CDR1 and CDR2 sequences are SGHVS and FNYEAQ. The CDR3 spells CASSDLRDRRGEQYF. The CDR3 bases are TGTGCCAGCAGCGACCTACGGGACAGAAGGGGAGAGCAGTACTTC.